This T cell receptor (beta chain) emerged from a study of blood T cell repertoires in COVID-19. Trimming took off 2 bases at V and 3 bases at J, with 13 bases between the two ends. Germline V CDR1 and CDR2: MGHRA, YSYEKL. The CDR3 totals 15 residues. Libraries were prepared by immunoSEQ multiplex PCR; TCRdb keeps only in-frame clonotypes and omits some of them. The sample contains 70,000 to 100,000 clones, around 75% of which appear only once. The V gene is TRBV4-1, the J gene TRBJ1-1; D may be TRBD1 (5 bases). This clonotype originated in a woman between 50 and 59 years old with acute or convalescent COVID-19. The sample taken for sequencing was peripheral blood. DNA for the CDR3: TGCGCCAGCAGCCAACCGGCCCGCAGGGACACTGAAGCTTTCTTT. This codes for CASSQPARRDTEAFF.